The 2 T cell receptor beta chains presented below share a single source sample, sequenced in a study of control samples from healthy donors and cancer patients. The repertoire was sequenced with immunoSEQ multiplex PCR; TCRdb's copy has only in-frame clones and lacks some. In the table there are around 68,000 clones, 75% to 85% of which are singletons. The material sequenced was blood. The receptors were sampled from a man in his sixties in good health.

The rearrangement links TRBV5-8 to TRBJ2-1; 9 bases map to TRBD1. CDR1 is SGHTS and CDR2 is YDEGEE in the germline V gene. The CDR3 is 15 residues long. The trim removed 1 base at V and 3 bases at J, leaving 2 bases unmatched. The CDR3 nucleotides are TGTGCCAGCAGCTTGACAGGGGGCGGCTACAATGAGCAGTTCTTC. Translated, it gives CASSLTGGGYNEQFF. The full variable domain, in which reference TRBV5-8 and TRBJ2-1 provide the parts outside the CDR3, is EAGVTQSPTHLIKTRGQQATLRCSPISGHTSVYWYQQALGLGLQFLLWYDEGEERNRGNFPPRFSGRQFPNYSSELNVNALELEDSALYLCASSLTGGGYNEQFFGPGTRLTVL.

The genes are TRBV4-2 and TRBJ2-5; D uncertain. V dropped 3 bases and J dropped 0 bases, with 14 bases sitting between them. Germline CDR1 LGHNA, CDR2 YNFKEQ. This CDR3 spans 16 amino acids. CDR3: CASSHRAELDQETQYF. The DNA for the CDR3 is TGTGCCAGCAGCCATAGGGCCGAATTGGACCAAGAGACCCAGTACTTC.